A single sample gave rise to the 11 T cell receptor beta chains below, sequenced in a study of shared clonotypes between healthy human individuals. Measured with immunoSEQ multiplex PCR; TCRdb has only the in-frame clones, and not every one. The repertoire consists of some 1,400,000 clones, with roughly 97% occurring once and the leading ten covering roughly 1.1%. The sequenced material came from naive CD4+ T cells sorted from blood. Subset in this sample: CD45RA+ positively selected. The receptors originated from a man aged 25-45 years in good health.

The V gene is TRBV15, the J gene TRBJ1-1, with D unresolved. V lost 0 bases and J 8 bases, leaving 7 bases between the germline ends. Germline CDR1 reads LNHNV; CDR2 reads YYDKDF (reference sequence). The CDR3 has 12 residues. DNA for the CDR3: TGTGCCACCAGCAGAGATTGGGAGGAAGCTTTCTTT. Encoded protein: CATSRDWEEAFF.

The chain links TRBV2 to TRBJ2-7, with 8 bases aligning to TRBD1. CDR1 is SNHLY and CDR2 is FYNNEI in the germline V gene. The CDR3 is made up of 15 amino acids. J was trimmed by 2 bases and V by 0 bases; bases with no gene match: 3. Written as DNA, the CDR3 is TGTGCCAGCAGTGAAGCGCCGGGACAGGCCTACGAGCAGTACTTC. Protein product: CASSEAPGQAYEQYF.

This clone was observed a handful of times. The chain combines TRBV5-1 with TRBJ1-3; D is perhaps TRBD1 (5 bases). Trimming cost V 4 bases and J 4 bases, with 12 bases left between them. The CDR3 has 14 residues. Germline V gene sequence: CDR1 SGHRS, CDR2 YFSETQ. CDR3 coding DNA: TGCGCCAGCAGCCCCGGGACCGAAGGAAACACCATATATTTT. Translated: CASSPGTEGNTIYF.

This chain uses TRBV5-6 with TRBJ2-2; D not certain. V dropped 7 bases and J dropped 7 bases, with 11 bases sitting between them. Germline V gene data show CDR1 as SGHDT and CDR2 as YYEEEE. The CDR3 has 12 residues. CDR3 region: CASLRVHGELFF. For the CDR3, the DNA is TGTGCCAGCCTGAGAGTGCACGGGGAGCTGTTTTTT.

Note on this clone: Distinct nucleotide sequences in the sample also encode this CDR3. The V and J genes are TRBV27 and TRBJ1-5, with 7 bases matching TRBD1. CDR1 is MNHEY, CDR2 SMNVEV, per germline (reference sequence). The trim removed 4 bases at V and 7 bases at J, leaving 4 bases unmatched. The CDR3 extends over 13 amino acids. The CDR3 is CASSSDRVQPQHF. CDR3 DNA sequence: TGTGCCAGCAGTTCCGACAGGGTCCAGCCCCAGCATTTT.

The rearrangement uses TRBV18 and TRBJ1-1, with TRBD1 as a possible D gene (5 bases). This CDR3 spans 16 amino acids. Trimming removed 3 bases at V and 1 base at J, with 15 bases between. Germline CDR1 and CDR2: KGHSH and LQKENI. For the CDR3, the DNA is TGTGCCAGCTCACCGAGGGGTTCCACAGAGAACACTGAAGCTTTCTTT. It specifies CASSPRGSTENTEAFF.

This clone is a singleton in its sample. CDR3 loop: CASRPGQGFYGYTF. The CDR3 DNA sequence: TGTGCCAGCAGGCCGGGACAGGGGTTCTATGGCTACACCTTC. J is TRBJ1-2 and V is TRBV6-4, with 10 bases matching TRBD1. V gave up 6 bases and J gave up 4 bases; unmatched junction bases: 5. CDR1 MRHNA and CDR2 SNTAGT come from the germline V gene. The CDR3 contains 14 residues.

The chain is built from TRBV28 and TRBJ2-5, with 8 bases that match TRBD1. The CDR3 spans 16 residues. The J segment lost 2 bases and the V segment lost 3 bases, leaving 8 bases of the junction unmatched. Germline CDR1 MDHEN, CDR2 SYDVKM. The CDR3 region has the DNA TGTGCCAGCAGTTTCCCCGTCCGGACAGGGCAAGAGACCCAGTACTTC. Its translation: CASSFPVRTGQETQYF.

V usage is TRBV7-9 and J usage is TRBJ1-1; unclear D gene. V was shortened by 5 bases and J by 5 bases, with 12 bases between the two germline ends. Germline-derived CDR1 and CDR2 are SEHNR and FQNEAQ (reference sequence). The CDR3 sequence is 13 residues long. The CDR3 bases are TGTGCCAGCAGCCCCTCTAGTGTTACTGAAGCTTTCTTT. The encoded protein is CASSPSSVTEAFF.

This clone was seen a single time. The chain employs TRBV4-3 and TRBJ2-3; maybe TRBD2 (6 bases). This CDR3 contains 14 residues. CDR1 and CDR2 (germline): LGHNA, YSLEER. The germline V and J ends were trimmed by 4 bases and 8 bases, with 16 bases remaining between them. The CDR3 region has the DNA TGCGCCAGCAGCCGAGGTGATAGGGGAGGTACGCAGTATTTT. This gives the protein CASSRGDRGGTQYF.

CDR3 sequence (DNA): TGCAGTGCTAGTGATGGCTACACCTTC. This sequence encodes CSASDGYTF. The rearrangement uses TRBV20-1 and TRBJ1-2; D call uncertain. With 3 bases removed from V and 6 bases from J, the gap between germline ends came to 2 bases. The CDR3 is 9 amino acids. Germline values: CDR1 DFQATT, CDR2 SNEGSKA (reference sequence).